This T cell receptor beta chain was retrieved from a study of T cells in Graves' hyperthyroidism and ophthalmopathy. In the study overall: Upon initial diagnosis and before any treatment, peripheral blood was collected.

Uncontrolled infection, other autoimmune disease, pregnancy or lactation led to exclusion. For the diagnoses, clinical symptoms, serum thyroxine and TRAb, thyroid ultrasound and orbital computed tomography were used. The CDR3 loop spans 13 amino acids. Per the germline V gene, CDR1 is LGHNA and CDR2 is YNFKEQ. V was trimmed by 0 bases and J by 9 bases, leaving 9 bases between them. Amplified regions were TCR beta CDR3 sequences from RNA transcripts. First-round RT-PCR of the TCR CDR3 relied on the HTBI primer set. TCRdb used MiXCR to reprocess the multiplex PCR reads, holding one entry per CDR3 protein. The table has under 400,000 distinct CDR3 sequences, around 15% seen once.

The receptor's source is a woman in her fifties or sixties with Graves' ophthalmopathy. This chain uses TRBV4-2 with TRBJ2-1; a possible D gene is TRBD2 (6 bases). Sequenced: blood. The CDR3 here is CASSQDMGGEQFF. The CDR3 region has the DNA TGTGCCAGCAGCCAAGATATGGGGGGTGAGCAGTTCTTC.